This TCR beta chain appears in the sequencing data of a study of T cell responses to AZD1222 COVID-19 vaccine (dated by TCRdb to about 2021). About the investigation overall: AZD1222 recipients with second doses at about 4 weeks or about 12 weeks were pooled, because spike-specific TCR depth and breadth did not differ between schedules. TCR sequencing covered over 230 trial participants: 200 to 210 given two doses of AZD1222 and 26 given two doses of MenACWY control vaccine. Enrollment into the trials was organized by age into subgroups of 18-55, 56-69 and 70-plus years, and those subgroups contained roughly 160, 29 and 62 TCR-sequenced participants, respectively.

Cut back by 5 bases and 0 bases, the V and J ends lie 8 bases apart. Per the germline V gene (reference sequence), LNHDA is the CDR1 and SQIVND is the CDR2. Including cysteine and phenylalanine, the CDR3 has 15 amino acids. Only the CDR3 region is kept as DNA, spanning 45 bases read in frame from base 1. What the authors observed across the whole study: In the small 56-69-year group, the increase in depth fell short of significance, most likely because of low power. Conclusions about previously exposed vaccinees are limited, since just a handful of AZD1222 recipients were seropositive for SARS-CoV-2 at baseline. Reportedly, almost half of the unique spike-specific TCRs recognized epitopes lying outside the regions that are mutated in the B.1.351 and B.1.1.7 variants. Spike-specific TCR breadth and depth rose significantly after two AZD1222 doses compared with day 0 and with MenACWY recipients. The whole spike protein was spanned by vaccine-associated CD4 TCRs, and dominant responses were seen in regions 160-218 and 743-854. Participants were mostly white British and included more females than males, and it was suggested by the authors that clonal diversity may have been underestimated. Because no day 14 peak-response samples were available, repertoires were characterized only after the peak T cell response.

Comment on this clone: The antigen this receptor binds is unknown. Per-base quality was not reported, and no clone a single base away is much larger than it.

Read against the paper, the sample's time point label means: baseline before first vaccination. The vaccinee samples were drawn from two UK trials, COV001 and COV002, one of which was a single-blind randomized controlled phase 2/3 trial testing AZD1222 (ChAdOx1 nCoV-19) in healthy adults. For TCRbeta chain sequencing, PBMC samples from trial participants were taken at day 0 and at day 28 after the second dose. The CDR3 regions of human TCRbeta chains were analyzed by immunosequencing. Per the source publication's procedure: TCRs in the repertoires were compared against a reference library of SARS-CoV-2-specific TCRs that had been generated with the MIRA antigen-specificity platform. Breadth meant the fraction of unique TCRs that were SARS-CoV-2-associated, whereas depth meant the fraction of total T cells that were SARS-CoV-2-associated. Using the MIRA data, every spike-specific TCR was mapped to the spike region that the TCR reacted to and assigned to either a CD4 or a CD8 class. Log10-transformed breadth and depth values were compared by one-way ANOVA with Sidak's multiple comparisons tests. Held by TCRdb, this immuneACCESS table contains in-frame sequences only and omits some clones. Under half of the omission traces to an unresolved V gene where checked; the cause of the rest is unknown. The DNA gave D and trimming, while V, J and clone size come from that table. The sample table lists approximately 160,000 clones, about nine tenths of them with a count of one. The leading ten clones occupy approximately 2.8% of the sample.

The receptor chain draws on TRBV19 and TRBJ2-6, with the D gene too uncertain to name. The TCR was taken from an adult in good health. Sample: peripheral blood, taken on day 0 of AZD1222 vaccination. The nucleotide sequence is TGTGCCAGTAGTTTTACACTCTCTGGGGCCAACGTCCTGACTTTC. Protein translation: CASSFTLSGANVLTF.